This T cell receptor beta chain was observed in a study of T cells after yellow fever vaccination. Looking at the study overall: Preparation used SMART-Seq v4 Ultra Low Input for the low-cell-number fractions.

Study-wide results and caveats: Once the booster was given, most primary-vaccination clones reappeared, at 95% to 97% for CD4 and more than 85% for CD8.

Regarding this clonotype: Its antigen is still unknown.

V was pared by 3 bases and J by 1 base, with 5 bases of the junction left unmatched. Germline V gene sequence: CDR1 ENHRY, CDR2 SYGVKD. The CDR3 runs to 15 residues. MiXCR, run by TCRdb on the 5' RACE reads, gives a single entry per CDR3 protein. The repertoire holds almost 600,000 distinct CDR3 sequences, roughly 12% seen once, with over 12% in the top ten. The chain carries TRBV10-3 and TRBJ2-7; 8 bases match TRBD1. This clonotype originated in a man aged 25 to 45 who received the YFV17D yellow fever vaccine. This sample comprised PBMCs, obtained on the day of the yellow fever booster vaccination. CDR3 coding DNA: TGTGCCATCAGTGATTCTAGGACAGGGTCCTACGAGCAGTACTTC. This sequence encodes CAISDSRTGSYEQYF.